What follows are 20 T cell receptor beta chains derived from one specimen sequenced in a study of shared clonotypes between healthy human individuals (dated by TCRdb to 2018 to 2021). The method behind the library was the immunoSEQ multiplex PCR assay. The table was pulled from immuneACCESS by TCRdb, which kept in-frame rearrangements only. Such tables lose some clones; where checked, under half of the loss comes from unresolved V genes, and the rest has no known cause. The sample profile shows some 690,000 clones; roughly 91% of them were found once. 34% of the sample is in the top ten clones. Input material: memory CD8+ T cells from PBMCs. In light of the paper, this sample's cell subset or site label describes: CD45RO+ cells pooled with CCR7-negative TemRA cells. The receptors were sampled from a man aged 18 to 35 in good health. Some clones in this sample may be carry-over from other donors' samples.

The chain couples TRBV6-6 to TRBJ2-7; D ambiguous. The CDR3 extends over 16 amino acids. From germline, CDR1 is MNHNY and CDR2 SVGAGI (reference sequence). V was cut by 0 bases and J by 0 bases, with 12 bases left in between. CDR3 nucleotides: TGTGCCAGCAGTTACTCGTCTACCGCGAGCTCCTACGAGCAGTACTTC. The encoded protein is CASSYSSTASSYEQYF.

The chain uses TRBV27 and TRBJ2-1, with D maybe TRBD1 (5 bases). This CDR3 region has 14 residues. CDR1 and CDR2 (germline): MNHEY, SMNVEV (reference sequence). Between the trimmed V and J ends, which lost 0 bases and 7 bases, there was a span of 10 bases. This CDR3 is CASSLSWTNNEQFF. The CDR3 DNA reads TGTGCCAGCAGTTTATCCTGGACAAATAATGAGCAGTTCTTC.

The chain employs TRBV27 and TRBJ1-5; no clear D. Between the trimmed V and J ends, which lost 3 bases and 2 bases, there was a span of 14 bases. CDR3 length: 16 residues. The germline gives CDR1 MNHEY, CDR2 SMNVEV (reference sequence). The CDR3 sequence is CASSFLTPRGNQPQHF. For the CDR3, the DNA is TGTGCCAGCAGTTTTTTAACCCCCCGGGGCAATCAGCCCCAGCATTTT.

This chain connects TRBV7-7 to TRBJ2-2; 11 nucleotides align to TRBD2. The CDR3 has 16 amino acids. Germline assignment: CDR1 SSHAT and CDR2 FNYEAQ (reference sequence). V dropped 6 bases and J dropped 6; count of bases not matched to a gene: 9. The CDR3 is CASSPLAGGRAGELFF. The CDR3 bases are TGTGCCAGCAGTCCGCTAGCGGGAGGAAGGGCCGGGGAGCTGTTTTTT.

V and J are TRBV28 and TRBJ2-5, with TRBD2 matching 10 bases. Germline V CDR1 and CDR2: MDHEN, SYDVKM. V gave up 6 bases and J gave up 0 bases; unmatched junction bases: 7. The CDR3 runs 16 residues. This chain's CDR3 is CASRQLAGAHQETQYF. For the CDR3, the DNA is TGTGCCAGCAGGCAGCTAGCGGGGGCCCACCAAGAGACCCAGTACTTC.

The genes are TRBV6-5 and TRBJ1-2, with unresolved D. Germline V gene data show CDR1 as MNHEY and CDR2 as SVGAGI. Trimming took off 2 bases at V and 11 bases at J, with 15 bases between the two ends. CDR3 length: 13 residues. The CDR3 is CASSYGHSWNYTF. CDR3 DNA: TGTGCCAGCAGTTACGGTCACAGCTGGAATTACACCTTC.

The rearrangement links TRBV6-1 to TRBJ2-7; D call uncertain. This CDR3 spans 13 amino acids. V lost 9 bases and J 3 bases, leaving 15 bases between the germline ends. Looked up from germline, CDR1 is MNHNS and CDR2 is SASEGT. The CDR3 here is CASSRVQHYEQYF. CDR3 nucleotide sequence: TGTGCCAGTTCCCGGGTCCAACACTACGAGCAGTACTTC.

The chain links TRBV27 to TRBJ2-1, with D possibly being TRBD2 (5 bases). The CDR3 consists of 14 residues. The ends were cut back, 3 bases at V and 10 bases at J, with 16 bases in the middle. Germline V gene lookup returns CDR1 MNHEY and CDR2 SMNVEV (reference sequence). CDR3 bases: TGTGCCAGCAGTTTGACGGCTAGCTCCTCAGAGCAGTTCTTC. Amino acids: CASSLTASSSEQFF.

DNA of the CDR3: TGTGCCAGCAGCGTCACTTGGGCAACAACCTACGAGCAGTACTTC. It encodes CASSVTWATTYEQYF. The V and J genes are TRBV9 and TRBJ2-7; no clear D gene. V lost 2 bases to trimming and J lost 2 bases, with 14 bases between them. This CDR3 is 15 amino acids long. Germline lookup yields CDR1 SGDLS and CDR2 YYNGEE.

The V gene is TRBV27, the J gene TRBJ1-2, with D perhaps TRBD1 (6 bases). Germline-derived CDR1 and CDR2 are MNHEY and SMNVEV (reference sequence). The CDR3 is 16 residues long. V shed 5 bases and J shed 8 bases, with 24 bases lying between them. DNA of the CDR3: TGTGCCAGCAGTCCCTCTCTCAGGGGCGAAGCAGAAGGCTACACCTTC. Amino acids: CASSPSLRGEAEGYTF.

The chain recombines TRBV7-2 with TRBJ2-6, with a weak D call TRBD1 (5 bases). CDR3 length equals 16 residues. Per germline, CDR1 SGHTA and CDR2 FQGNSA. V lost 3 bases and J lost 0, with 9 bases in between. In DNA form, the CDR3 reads TGTGCCAGCAGCTTCCCAGGGTTCTCTGGGGCCAACGTCCTGACTTTC. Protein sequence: CASSFPGFSGANVLTF.

In DNA, the CDR3 is TGTGCCAGCAGCTTAGCCAGAGGACAGGGGGCGAGCACAGATACGCAGTATTTT. The encoded protein is CASSLARGQGASTDTQYF. The chain is built from TRBV7-9 and TRBJ2-3; TRBD1 matches 11 bases. Germline V gene sequence: CDR1 SEHNR, CDR2 FQNEAQ (reference sequence). V gave up 0 bases and J gave up 0 bases; unmatched junction bases: 5. This CDR3 has 18 amino acids.

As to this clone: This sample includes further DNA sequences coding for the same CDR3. This CDR3 is CASSIGDSSYEQYF. CDR3 coding DNA: TGTGCCAGTAGTATAGGGGACAGCTCCTACGAGCAGTACTTC. V and J are TRBV19 and TRBJ2-7; 7 nucleotides align to TRBD1. CDR1 is LNHDA and CDR2 is SQIVND in the germline V gene (reference sequence). V was clipped by 1 base and J by 0 bases; unmatched bases: 0. The CDR3 covers 14 residues.

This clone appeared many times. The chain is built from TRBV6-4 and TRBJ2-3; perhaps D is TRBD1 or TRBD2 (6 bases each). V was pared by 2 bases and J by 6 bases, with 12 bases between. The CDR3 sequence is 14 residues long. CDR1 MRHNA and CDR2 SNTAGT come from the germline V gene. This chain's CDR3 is CASSDHGGMDTQYF. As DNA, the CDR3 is TGTGCCAGCAGTGACCACGGGGGCATGGATACGCAGTATTTT.

The CDR3 reads CASSLYYGPATEAFF. The CDR3 coding sequence is TGTGCCAGCAGTTTATATTACGGGCCGGCCACTGAAGCTTTCTTT. The V call is TRBV27, the J call TRBJ1-1; the D is unclear. The CDR3 sequence is 15 residues long. From germline, CDR1 is MNHEY and CDR2 SMNVEV (reference sequence). V lost 1 base and J lost 4, with 13 bases in between.

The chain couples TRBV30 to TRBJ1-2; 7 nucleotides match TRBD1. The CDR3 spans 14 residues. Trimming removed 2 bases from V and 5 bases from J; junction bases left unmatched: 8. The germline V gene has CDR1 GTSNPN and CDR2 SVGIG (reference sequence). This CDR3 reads CAWSRETRGYGYTF. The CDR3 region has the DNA TGTGCCTGGAGTCGAGAAACCAGGGGGTATGGCTACACCTTC.

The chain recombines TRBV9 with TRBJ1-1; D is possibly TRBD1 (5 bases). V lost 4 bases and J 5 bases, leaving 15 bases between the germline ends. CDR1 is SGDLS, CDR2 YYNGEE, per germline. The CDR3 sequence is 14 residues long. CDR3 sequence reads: CASSPSGGRTEAFF. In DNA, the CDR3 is TGTGCCAGCAGCCCCAGCGGGGGGAGGACTGAAGCTTTCTTT.

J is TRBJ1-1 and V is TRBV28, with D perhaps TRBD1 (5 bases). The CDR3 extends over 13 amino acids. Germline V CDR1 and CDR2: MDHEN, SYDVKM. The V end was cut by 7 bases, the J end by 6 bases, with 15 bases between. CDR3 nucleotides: TGTGCCAGCAAATTCGGGACGTGGGCTGAAGCTTTCTTT. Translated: CASKFGTWAEAFF.

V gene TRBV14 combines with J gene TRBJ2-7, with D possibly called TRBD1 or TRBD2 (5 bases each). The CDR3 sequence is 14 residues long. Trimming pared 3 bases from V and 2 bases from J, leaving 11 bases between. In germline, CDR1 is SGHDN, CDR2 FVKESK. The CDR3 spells CASSQTADAYEQYF. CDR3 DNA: TGTGCCAGCAGCCAGACAGCGGATGCCTACGAGCAGTACTTC. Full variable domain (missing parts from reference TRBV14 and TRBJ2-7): EAGVTQFPSHSVIEKGQTVTLRCDPISGHDNLYWYRRVMGKEIKFLLHFVKESKQDESGMPNNRFLAERTGGTYSTLKVQPAELEDSGVYFCASSQTADAYEQYFGPGTRLTVT.

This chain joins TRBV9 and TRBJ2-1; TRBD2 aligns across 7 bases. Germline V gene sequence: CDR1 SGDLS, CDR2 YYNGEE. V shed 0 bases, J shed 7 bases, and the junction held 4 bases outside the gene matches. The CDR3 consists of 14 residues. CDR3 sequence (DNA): TGTGCCAGCAGCGTAGCGGCGGGAGTGAATGAGCAGTTCTTC. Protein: CASSVAAGVNEQFF.